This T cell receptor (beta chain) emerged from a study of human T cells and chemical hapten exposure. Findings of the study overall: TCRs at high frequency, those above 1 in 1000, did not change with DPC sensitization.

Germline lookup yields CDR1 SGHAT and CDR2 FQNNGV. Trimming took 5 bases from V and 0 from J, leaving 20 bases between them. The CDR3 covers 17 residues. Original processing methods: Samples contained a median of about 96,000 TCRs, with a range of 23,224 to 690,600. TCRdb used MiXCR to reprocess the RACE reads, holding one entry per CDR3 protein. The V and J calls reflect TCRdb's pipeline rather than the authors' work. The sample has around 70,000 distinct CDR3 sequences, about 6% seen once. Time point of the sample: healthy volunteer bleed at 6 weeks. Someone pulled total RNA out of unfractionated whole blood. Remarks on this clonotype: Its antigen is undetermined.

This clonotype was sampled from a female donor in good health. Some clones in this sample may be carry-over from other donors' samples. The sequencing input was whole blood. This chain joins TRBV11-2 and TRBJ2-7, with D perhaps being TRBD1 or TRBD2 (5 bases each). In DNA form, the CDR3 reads TGTGCCAGCAGCCACCCGTGGGGGAGCCCCCCCTCCTACGAGCAGTACTTC. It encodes CASSHPWGSPPSYEQYF.